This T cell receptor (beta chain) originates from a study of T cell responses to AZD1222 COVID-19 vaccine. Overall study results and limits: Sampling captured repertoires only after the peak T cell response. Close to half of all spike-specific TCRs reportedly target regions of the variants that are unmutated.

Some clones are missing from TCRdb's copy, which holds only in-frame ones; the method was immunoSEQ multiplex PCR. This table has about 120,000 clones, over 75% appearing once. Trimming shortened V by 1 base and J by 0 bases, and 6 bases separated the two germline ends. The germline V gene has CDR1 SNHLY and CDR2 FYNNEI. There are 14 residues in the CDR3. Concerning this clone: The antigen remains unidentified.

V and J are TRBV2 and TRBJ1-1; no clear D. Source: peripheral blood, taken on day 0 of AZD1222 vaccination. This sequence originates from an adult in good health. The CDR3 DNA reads TGTGCCAGCAGTGAAGGCATCTTGAACACTGAAGCTTTCTTT. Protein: CASSEGILNTEAFF.